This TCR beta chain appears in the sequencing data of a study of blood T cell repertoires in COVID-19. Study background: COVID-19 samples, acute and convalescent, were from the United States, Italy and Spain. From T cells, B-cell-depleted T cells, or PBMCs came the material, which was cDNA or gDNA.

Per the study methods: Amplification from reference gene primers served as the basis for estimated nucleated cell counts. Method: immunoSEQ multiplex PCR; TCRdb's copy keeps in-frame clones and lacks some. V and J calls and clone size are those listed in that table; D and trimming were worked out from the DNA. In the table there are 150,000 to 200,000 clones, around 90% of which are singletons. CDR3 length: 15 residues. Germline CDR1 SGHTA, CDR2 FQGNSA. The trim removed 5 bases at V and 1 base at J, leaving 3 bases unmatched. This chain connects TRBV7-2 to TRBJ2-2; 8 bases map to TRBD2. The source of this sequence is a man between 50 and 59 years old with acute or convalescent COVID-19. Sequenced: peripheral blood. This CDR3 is CASSERGQNTGELFF. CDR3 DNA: TGTGCCAGCAGCGAGCGGGGGCAGAACACCGGGGAGCTGTTTTTT.